This T cell receptor (beta chain) was recovered during a study of regulatory T cells in long-lasting Graves disease. Germline CDR1 and CDR2: LGHDT and YNNKEL (reference sequence). This CDR3 has 13 amino acids. With 0 bases removed from V and 8 bases from J, the gap between germline ends came to 10 bases. As to time point: newly diagnosed GD, antithyroid drugs for less than 3 months. PBMC-extracted RNA yielded the TCR library. Libraries of TCR beta came from iRepertoire HTBI primers plus Arm-PCR of CDR3 regions. Via MiXCR, TCRdb re-called the multiplex PCR reads, giving one row per CDR3 protein. The profile shows 400,000 to 550,000 distinct CDR3 sequences, less than 20% of them singletons. Concerning this clonotype itself: Antigen: not known.

Study conclusions and caveats: Those with persistent disease had in common more public clonotypes (approximately 2,500) than new patients (about 900). Sample size was small, which may have lowered accuracy. Persistent cases favored TRBV28, TRBJ1-2 and TRBJ2-5.

These data were likewise used in another study, on T cells in Graves' hyperthyroidism and ophthalmopathy.

J is TRBJ1-2 and V is TRBV3-1, with no clear D. The sample here was peripheral blood mononuclear cells (PBMCs), taken at new diagnosis, from a patient treated with antithyroid drugs. The origin of this receptor is a young woman with Graves disease. The CDR3 loop is CASSQERKGGYTF. The CDR3, as DNA: TGTGCCAGCAGCCAAGAAAGGAAGGGAGGCTACACCTTC.